A selection of T cell receptor beta chains follows, all from one sample in a study of T cells in Graves' hyperthyroidism and ophthalmopathy. One entry per CDR3 protein, called by TCRdb with MiXCR from the multiplex PCR reads. The profile shows some 460,000 distinct CDR3 sequences, roughly 14% of them singletons. The sample taken for sequencing was blood. The receptors derive from a woman younger than 35 with Graves' hyperthyroidism. Each CDR3 is given with its conserved first and last residue. Fields, in order: clone size, J gene, V gene, D gene, CDR3 protein, CDR3 DNA. D genes are given only for firm matches. Clone size is stated in some rows and not others, as once, few, many or a class when expanded.

size: once
J: TRBJ2-1
V: TRBV7-8
D: TRBD2
CDR3: CASSPLPVGLAGDYNEQFF
DNA: TGTGCCAGCAGCCCCCTCCCGGTTGGACTAGCGGGGGACTACAATGAGCAGTTCTTC

size: few
J: TRBJ2-2
V: TRBV28
D: -
CDR3: CASYWGNTGELFF
DNA: TGTGCCAGTTATTGGGGGAACACCGGGGAGCTGTTTTTT

size: many
J: TRBJ1-1
V: TRBV28
D: TRBD1
CDR3: CASATGLNTEAFF
DNA: TGTGCCAGCGCGACAGGGCTGAACACTGAAGCTTTCTTT

size: few
J: TRBJ1-4
V: TRBV27
D: -
CDR3: CASGRINEKLFF
DNA: TGTGCCAGTGGACGGATTAATGAAAAACTGTTTTTT

size: -
J: TRBJ2-4
V: TRBV11-3
D: -
CDR3: CASSPGVGVYIQYF
DNA: TGTGCCAGCAGCCCTGGCGTCGGCGTATACATTCAGTACTTC

size: -
J: TRBJ1-3
V: TRBV20-1
D: -
CDR3: CSAGSRGYDTIYF
DNA: TGCAGTGCTGGGTCCCGGGGTTACGACACCATATATTTT

size: few
J: TRBJ2-2
V: TRBV5-1
D: -
CDR3: CASSLRRANTGELFF
DNA: TGCGCCAGCAGCTTGCGTAGGGCCAACACCGGGGAGCTGTTTTTT

size: many
J: TRBJ2-1
V: TRBV11-2
D: -
CDR3: CASSLDGSNEQFF
DNA: TGTGCCAGCAGCTTAGATGGAAGCAATGAGCAGTTCTTC

size: -
J: TRBJ2-2
V: TRBV7-6
D: TRBD1
CDR3: CASSLSGTAIGELFF
DNA: TGTGCCAGCAGCTTATCCGGGACAGCGATCGGGGAGCTGTTTTTT

size: many
J: TRBJ2-1
V: TRBV12-3/TRBV12-4
D: TRBD1
CDR3: CASSFGQGDEQFF
DNA: TGTGCCAGCAGTTTCGGACAGGGCGATGAGCAGTTCTTC

size: many
J: TRBJ2-1
V: TRBV7-8
D: TRBD2
CDR3: CASSPGTSLEQFF
DNA: TGTGCCAGCAGCCCCGGGACTAGCCTTGAGCAGTTCTTC

size: many
J: TRBJ2-2
V: TRBV18
D: -
CDR3: CASSPGGANTGELFF
DNA: TGTGCCAGCTCACCAGGCGGGGCGAACACCGGGGAGCTGTTTTTT

size: many
J: TRBJ2-7
V: TRBV7-9
D: -
CDR3: CASSESGTPSEQYF
DNA: TGTGCCAGCAGCGAGTCCGGGACTCCCAGCGAGCAGTACTTC

size: many
J: TRBJ2-3
V: TRBV3-1
D: TRBD2
CDR3: CASSRAGTSADTQYF
DNA: TGTGCCAGCAGCCGTGCCGGGACTAGTGCAGATACGCAGTATTTT

size: many
J: TRBJ1-1
V: TRBV7-2
D: -
CDR3: CASRGPMNTEAFF
DNA: TGTGCCAGCAGGGGACCAATGAACACTGAAGCTTTCTTT